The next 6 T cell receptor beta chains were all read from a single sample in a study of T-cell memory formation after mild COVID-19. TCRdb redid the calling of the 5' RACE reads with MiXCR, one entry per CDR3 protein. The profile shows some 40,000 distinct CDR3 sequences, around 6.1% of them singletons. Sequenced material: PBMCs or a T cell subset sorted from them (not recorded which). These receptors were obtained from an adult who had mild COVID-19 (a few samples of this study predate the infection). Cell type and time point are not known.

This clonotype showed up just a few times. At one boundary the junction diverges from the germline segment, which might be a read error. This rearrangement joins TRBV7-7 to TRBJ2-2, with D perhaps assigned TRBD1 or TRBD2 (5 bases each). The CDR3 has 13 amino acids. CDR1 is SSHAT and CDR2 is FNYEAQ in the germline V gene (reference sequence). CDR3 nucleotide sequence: TGTGCTAGCAGCCTCGGGACCGCCTCAGAGCTGTTTTTT. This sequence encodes CASSLGTASELFF. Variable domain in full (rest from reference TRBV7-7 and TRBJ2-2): GAGVSQSPRYKVTKRGQDVTLRCDPISSHATLYWYQQALGQGPEFLTYFNYEAQPDKSGLPSDRFSAERPEGSISTLTIQRTEQRDSAMYRCASSLGTASELFFGEGSRLTVL.

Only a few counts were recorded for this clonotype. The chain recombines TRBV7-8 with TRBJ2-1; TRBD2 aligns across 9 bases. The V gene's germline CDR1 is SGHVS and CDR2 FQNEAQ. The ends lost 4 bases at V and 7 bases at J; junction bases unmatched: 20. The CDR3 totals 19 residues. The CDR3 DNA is TGTGCCAGCAGCTCCATCCGGGTAGCGGGAGATCGGGTGCGGAATGAGCAGTTCTTC. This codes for CASSSIRVAGDRVRNEQFF.

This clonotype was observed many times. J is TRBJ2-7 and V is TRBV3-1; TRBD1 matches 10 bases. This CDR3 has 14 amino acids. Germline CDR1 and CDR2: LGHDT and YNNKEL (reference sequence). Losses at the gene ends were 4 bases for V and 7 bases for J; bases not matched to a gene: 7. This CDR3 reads CASSRSGTGVEQYF. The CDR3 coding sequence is TGTGCCAGCAGCCGTTCCGGGACAGGGGTTGAGCAGTACTTC.

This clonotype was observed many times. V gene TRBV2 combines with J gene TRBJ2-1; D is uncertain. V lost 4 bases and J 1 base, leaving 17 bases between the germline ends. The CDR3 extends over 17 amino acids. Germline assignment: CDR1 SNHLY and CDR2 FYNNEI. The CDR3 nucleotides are TGTGCCAGCAGTGCAGGATTTGGGGTAGGGTCCTACAATGAGCAGTTCTTC. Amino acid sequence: CASSAGFGVGSYNEQFF.

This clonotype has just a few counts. The CDR3 nucleotides are TGTGCCAGCAGTGAGCCCGGGGAGCTGTTTTTT. Its translation is CASSEPGELFF. This sequence joins TRBV2 and TRBJ2-2, with D uncertain. Germline V CDR1 and CDR2: SNHLY, FYNNEI. With 3 bases removed from V and 6 bases from J, the gap between germline ends came to 2 bases. The CDR3 has 11 residues.

Here the CDR3 reads CASSPDPGGTGVLEQYF. The CDR3 coding sequence is TGCGCCAGCAGCCCCGACCCCGGCGGGACAGGGGTTCTCGAGCAGTACTTC. V gene TRBV5-1 combines with J gene TRBJ2-7; 10 nucleotides agree with TRBD1. Losses at the gene ends were 4 bases for V and 6 bases for J; bases not matched to a gene: 16. Germline V gene lookup returns CDR1 SGHRS and CDR2 YFSETQ. The CDR3 covers 17 residues. The complete variable domain, with remaining parts taken from reference TRBV5-1 and TRBJ2-7, reads KAGVTQTPRYLIKTRGQQVTLSCSPISGHRSVSWYQQTPGQGLQFLFEYFSETQRNKGNFPGRFSGRQFSNSRSEMNVSTLELGDSALYLCASSPDPGGTGVLEQYFGPGTRLTVT.